This T cell receptor (beta chain) was identified during a study of T cells in localized non-small cell lung cancer (dated by TCRdb to the early 2020s). About the investigation overall: Comparing tumors with uninvolved tumor-adjacent lungs, the study looked at the T cell repertoires of a few hundred patients with early-stage NSCLC. The cohort consisted of around 250 treatment-naive NSCLC patients whose localized lung tumors had been resected. A mean age of roughly 66 years was recorded for the NSCLC patients, of whom around 120 were male and about a hundred were female. The investigation overall reported the following: A median of approximately 57 of the top 100 tumor clones were detected in paired uninvolved adjacent lung, and some 29 of these tumor clones were also found among the top 100 clones of the paired uninvolved adjacent lung. Higher T cell density in blood was associated with longer overall survival, whereas higher clonality in adjacent lung was associated with shorter survival. Because of the exploratory design, TCR variables were selected using unadjusted p-values without false-discovery rate correction. Uninvolved tumor-adjacent lung showed the highest T cell clonality, higher than tumor, which suggests more focused antigenic responses in the uninvolved tumor-adjacent lung. Because multi-region tumor sequencing was not done, intratumor heterogeneity could not be ruled out.

The CDR3 sequence holds 11 residues, the cysteine and phenylalanine included. Only the CDR3 portion is preserved as DNA: 33 bases, with reading frame beginning at the first base. CDR1 and CDR2 are drawn from the germline V gene: SGHTA, FQGNSA. Trimming costs V 0 bases and J 7 bases, and their ends lie 3 bases apart. At diagnosis, peripheral blood, uninvolved tumor-adjacent lung and tumor were collected and were preserved as a mix of fresh-frozen and FFPE material. For TCR repertoire profiling, blood samples were analyzed in the form of peripheral blood mononuclear cells. Concerning this clone itself: There is no known antigen for this receptor. Base-call qualities are not available, and no considerably larger clone is one nucleotide away.

TCR beta CDR3 regions were sequenced from DNA using the immunoSEQ Assay. As for the original processing: To compute T cell density, TCR beta template counts were normalized to usable DNA, which was estimated by amplifying housekeeping genes. Using the preseqR package, richness was estimated by extrapolating to 120,000 templates for tissue samples and 400,000 templates for PBMC samples. Clonality was defined by subtracting Pielou's evenness from one. To identify tissue-enriched TCRs, differential abundance testing was run on productive amino-acid clonotypes with a minimum total count of 5 and an alpha of 0.1. The Jaccard Index and the Morisita Overlap Index were used to measure how much the repertoires overlapped between compartments. GLIPH clustered TCR beta CDR3s with public tetramer-defined viral CDR3s; viral motifs required at least three viral sequences plus V-gene enrichment. TCRdb took this table from immuneACCESS and kept in-frame rearrangements with V and J called. Such tables lack part of the clones; where checked against another copy, unresolved V genes explain under half of the gap, and the rest is unexplained. Clonal size and the V and J genes are those of that table, whereas D and trimming came from the DNA. The sample records over 55,000 clones, around 90% of which are singletons. Around 1.8% of the sample is in the top ten clones.

The chain employs TRBV7-2 and TRBJ2-5; the D gene cannot be named for sure. The sequencing used peripheral blood, collected before any cancer treatment. The clonotype was recovered from a woman aged 35-75 years with stage I lung adenocarcinoma. The DNA is TGTGCCAGCAGCTTAGCGCCGACCCAGTACTTC. The encoded protein is CASSLAPTQYF.